This TCR beta chain was sequenced during a study of T-cell memory formation after mild COVID-19. About the research overall: Among the donors, TCR clusters were largely specific to each donor.

The CDR3 has 15 amino acids. Trimming cost V 7 bases and J 5 bases, with 21 bases left between them. Study results and limitations: For contracting clones, CD4+ ones sat mainly in CM and EM, CD8+ in EMRA.

TCRdb reanalysed the 5' RACE reads using MiXCR and keeps one entry per CDR3 protein. The sample lists about 100,000 distinct CDR3 sequences, 11% occurring once. As regards this clonotype: Antigen unknown.

The origin of this receptor is a man in his late teens or twenties who had mild COVID-19 (a few samples of this study predate the infection). Cell type and time point are not known. The chain couples TRBV12-3 or TRBV12-4 to TRBJ2-7; TRBD1 is a possible D gene (6 bases). The sequenced sample consisted of PBMCs or a T cell subset sorted from them (not recorded which). CDR3 amino acids: CASTPVGSGVDEQYF. In DNA form, the CDR3 reads TGTGCCAGCACACCGGTCGGGTCAGGGGTCGACGAGCAGTACTTC.